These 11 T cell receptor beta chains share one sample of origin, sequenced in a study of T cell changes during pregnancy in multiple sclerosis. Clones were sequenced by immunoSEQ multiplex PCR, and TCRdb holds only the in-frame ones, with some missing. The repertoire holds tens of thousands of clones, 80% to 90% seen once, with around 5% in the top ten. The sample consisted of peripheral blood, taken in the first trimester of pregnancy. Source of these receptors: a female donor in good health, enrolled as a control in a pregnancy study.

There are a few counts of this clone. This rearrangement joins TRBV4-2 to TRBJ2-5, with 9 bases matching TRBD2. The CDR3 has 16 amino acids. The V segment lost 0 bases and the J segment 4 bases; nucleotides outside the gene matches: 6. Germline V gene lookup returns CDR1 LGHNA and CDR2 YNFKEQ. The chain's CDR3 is CASSQDWLAGRETQYF. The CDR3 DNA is TGTGCCAGCAGCCAAGATTGGCTAGCGGGGCGAGAGACCCAGTACTTC.

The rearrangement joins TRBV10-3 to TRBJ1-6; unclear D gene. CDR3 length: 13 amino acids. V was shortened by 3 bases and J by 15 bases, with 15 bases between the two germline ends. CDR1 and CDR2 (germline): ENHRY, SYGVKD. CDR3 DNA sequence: TGTGCCATCAGTGAAACAGTAGGAATTCTCCTCCACTTT. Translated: CAISETVGILLHF.

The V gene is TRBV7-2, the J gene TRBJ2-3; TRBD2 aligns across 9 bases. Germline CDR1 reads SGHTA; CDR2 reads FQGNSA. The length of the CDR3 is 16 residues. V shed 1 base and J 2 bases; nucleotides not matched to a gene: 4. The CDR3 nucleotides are TGTGCCAGCAGCTTAGTTAGCGGGGGATCCACAGATACGCAGTATTTT. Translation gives CASSLVSGGSTDTQYF. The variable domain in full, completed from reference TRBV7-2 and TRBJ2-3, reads GAGVSQSPSNKVTEKGKDVELRCDPISGHTALYWYRQSLGQGLEFLIYFQGNSAPDKSGLPSDRFSAERTGGSVSTLTIQRTQQEDSAVYLCASSLVSGGSTDTQYFGPGTRLTVL.

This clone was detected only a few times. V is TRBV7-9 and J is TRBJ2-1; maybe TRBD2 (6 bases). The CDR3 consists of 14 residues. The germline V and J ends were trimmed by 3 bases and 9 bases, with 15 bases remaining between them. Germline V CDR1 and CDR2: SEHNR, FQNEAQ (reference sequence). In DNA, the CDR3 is TGTGCCAGCAGCTTTGGCGGGGCGGCGAGTGAGCAGTTCTTC. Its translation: CASSFGGAASEQFF.

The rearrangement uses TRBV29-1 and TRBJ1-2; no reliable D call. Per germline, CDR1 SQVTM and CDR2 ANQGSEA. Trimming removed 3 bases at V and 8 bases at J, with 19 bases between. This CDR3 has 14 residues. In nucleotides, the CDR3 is TGCAGCGTTGATATTGGGCAGGTCCCTAGCGGCTACACCTTC. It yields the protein CSVDIGQVPSGYTF.

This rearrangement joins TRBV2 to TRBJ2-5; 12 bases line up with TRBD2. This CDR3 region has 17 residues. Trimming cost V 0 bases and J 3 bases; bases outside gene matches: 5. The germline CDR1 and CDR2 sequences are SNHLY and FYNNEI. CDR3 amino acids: CASSEALRTSGKETQYF. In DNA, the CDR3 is TGTGCCAGCAGTGAAGCGCTCAGGACTAGCGGGAAAGAGACCCAGTACTTC.

CDR3 bases: TGTGCCAGCAGCGCCCCTAACCTTAATGAAAAACTGTTTTTT. This gives the protein CASSAPNLNEKLFF. This rearrangement joins TRBV6-1 to TRBJ1-4; no reliable D call. The CDR3 contains 14 residues. Germline V gene data show CDR1 as MNHNS and CDR2 as SASEGT. Trimming pared 6 bases from V and 4 bases from J, leaving 12 bases between.

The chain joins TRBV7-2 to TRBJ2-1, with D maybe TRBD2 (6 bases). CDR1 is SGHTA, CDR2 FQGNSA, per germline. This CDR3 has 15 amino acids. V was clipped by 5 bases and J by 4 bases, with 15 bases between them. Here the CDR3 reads CASSRDGGGYNEQFF. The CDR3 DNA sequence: TGTGCCAGCAGCCGTGACGGAGGAGGGTACAATGAGCAGTTCTTC.

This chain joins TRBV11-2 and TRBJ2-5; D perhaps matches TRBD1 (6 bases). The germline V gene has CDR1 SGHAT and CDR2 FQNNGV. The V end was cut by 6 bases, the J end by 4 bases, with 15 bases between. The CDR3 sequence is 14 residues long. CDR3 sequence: CASSMGARGETQYF. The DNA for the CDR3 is TGTGCCAGCAGTATGGGGGCTAGGGGAGAGACCCAGTACTTC.

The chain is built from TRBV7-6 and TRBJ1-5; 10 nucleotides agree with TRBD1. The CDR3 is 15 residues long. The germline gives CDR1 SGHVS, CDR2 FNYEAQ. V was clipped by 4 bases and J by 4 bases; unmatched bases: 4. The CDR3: CASSSGQGPNQPQHF. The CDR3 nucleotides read TGTGCCAGCAGCTCGGGACAGGGGCCTAATCAGCCCCAGCATTTT.

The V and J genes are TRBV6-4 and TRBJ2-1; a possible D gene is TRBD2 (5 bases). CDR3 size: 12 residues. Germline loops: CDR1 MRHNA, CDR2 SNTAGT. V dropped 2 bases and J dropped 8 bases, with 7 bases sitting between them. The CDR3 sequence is CASSDKEDEQFF. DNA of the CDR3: TGTGCCAGCAGTGACAAGGAGGATGAGCAGTTCTTC.